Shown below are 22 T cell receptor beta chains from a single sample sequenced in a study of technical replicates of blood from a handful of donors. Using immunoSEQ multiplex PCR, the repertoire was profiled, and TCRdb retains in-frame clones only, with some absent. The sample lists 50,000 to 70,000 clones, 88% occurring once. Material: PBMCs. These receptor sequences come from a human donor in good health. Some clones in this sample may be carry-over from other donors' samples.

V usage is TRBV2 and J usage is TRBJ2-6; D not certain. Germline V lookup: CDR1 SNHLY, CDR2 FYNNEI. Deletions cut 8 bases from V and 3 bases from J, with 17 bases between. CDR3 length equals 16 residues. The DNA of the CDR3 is TGTGCCAGCGCGTTGGCGGCCCCTCGTGGGGCCAACGTCCTGACTTTC. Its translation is CASALAAPRGANVLTF.

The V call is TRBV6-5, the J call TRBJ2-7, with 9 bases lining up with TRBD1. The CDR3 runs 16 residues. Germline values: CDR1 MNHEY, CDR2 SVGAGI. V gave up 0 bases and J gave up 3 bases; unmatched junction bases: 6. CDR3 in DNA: TGTGCCAGCAGTTACTCATACAGGGGGCTAAACTACGAGCAGTACTTC. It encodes CASSYSYRGLNYEQYF.

The CDR3 coding sequence is TGCGCCAGCAGCTTGGCGGCGGGCCAGCGGGGCTACACCTTC. Translated, it gives CASSLAAGQRGYTF. This sequence joins TRBV5-1 and TRBJ1-2; the D is unclear. CDR3 length: 14 residues. The V and J ends lost 0 bases and 8 bases respectively, with 14 bases between them. Per germline, CDR1 SGHRS and CDR2 YFSETQ.

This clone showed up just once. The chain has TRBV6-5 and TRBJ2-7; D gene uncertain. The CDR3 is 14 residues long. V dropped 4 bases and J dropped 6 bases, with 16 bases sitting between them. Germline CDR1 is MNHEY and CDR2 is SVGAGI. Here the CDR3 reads CASSSPRVSSEQYF. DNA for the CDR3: TGTGCCAGCAGTTCACCTCGGGTTTCGTCCGAGCAGTACTTC.

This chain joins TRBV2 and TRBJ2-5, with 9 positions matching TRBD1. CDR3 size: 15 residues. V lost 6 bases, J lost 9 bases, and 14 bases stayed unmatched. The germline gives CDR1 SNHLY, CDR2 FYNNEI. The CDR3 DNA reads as TGTGCCAGCAGCGACTACAGGGGGCAGGACCCTTCCCAGTACTTC. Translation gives CASSDYRGQDPSQYF.

The CDR3 DNA sequence: TGTGCCAGCACGGTGGGCGGGAGCACCAATGAGCAGTTCTTC. Its translation is CASTVGGSTNEQFF. This sequence joins TRBV27 and TRBJ2-1; 7 bases agree with TRBD2. Germline lookup yields CDR1 MNHEY and CDR2 SMNVEV (reference sequence). J gave up 6 bases and V 7 bases, and 9 bases lay outside the gene matches. The CDR3 contains 14 residues.

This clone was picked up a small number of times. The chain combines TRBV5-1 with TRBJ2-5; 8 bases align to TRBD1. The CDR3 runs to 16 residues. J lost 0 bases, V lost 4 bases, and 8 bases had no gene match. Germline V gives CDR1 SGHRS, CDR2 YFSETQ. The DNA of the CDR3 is TGCGCCAGCAGCACCGGACAGGGAATGTACCAAGAGACCCAGTACTTC. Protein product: CASSTGQGMYQETQYF.

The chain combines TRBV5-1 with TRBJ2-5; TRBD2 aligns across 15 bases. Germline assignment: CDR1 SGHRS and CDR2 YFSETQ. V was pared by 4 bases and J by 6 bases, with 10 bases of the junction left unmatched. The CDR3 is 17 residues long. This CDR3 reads CASSPVGLAGGQKTQYF. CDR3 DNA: TGCGCCAGCAGCCCGGTTGGACTAGCGGGGGGGCAAAAGACCCAGTACTTC.

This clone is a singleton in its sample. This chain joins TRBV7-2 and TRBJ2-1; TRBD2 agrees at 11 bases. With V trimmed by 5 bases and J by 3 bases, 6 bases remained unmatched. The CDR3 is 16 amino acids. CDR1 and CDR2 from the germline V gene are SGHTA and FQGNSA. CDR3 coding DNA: TGTGCCAGCAGCGAAGCCGGGACTAGCGGCTACAATGAGCAGTTCTTC. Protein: CASSEAGTSGYNEQFF.

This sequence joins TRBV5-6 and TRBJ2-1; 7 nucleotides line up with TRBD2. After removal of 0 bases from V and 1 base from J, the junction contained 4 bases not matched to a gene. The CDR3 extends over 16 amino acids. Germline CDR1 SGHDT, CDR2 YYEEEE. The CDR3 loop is CASSLATGGSYNEQFF. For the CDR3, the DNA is TGTGCCAGCAGCTTGGCTACGGGGGGTTCCTACAATGAGCAGTTCTTC. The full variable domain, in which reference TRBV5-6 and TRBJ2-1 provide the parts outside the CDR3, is DAGVTQSPTHLIKTRGQQVTLRCSPKSGHDTVSWYQQALGQGPQFIFQYYEEEERQRGNFPDRFSGHQFPNYSSELNVNALLLGDSALYLCASSLATGGSYNEQFFGPGTRLTVL.

CDR3 sequence (DNA): TGTGCCAGCAGTCTACAGGGTGTTAGCAATCAGCCCCAGCATTTT. It is translated as CASSLQGVSNQPQHF. This chain uses TRBV27 with TRBJ1-5; the D gene is possibly TRBD1 (6 bases). Trimming took 5 bases from V and 0 from J, leaving 11 bases between them. This CDR3 comprises 15 residues. The germline CDR1 and CDR2 sequences are MNHEY and SMNVEV (reference sequence).

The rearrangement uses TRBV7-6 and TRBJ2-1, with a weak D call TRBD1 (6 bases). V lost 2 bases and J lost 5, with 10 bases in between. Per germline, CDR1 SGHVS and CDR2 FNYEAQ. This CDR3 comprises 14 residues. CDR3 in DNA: TGTGCCAGCAGCTTACAACAGGGCAACAATGAGCAGTTCTTC. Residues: CASSLQQGNNEQFF. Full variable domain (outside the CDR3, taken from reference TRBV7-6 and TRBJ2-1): GAGVSQSPRYKVTKRGQDVALRCDPISGHVSLYWYRQALGQGPEFLTYFNYEAQQDKSGLPNDRFSAERPEGSISTLTIQRTEQRDSAMYRCASSLQQGNNEQFFGPGTRLTVL.

As DNA, the CDR3 is TGTGCCAGCAGCCAGGAGACAGGGCCGGAATACTATGGCTACACCTTC. This encodes CASSQETGPEYYGYTF. The rearrangement joins TRBV14 to TRBJ1-2, with 7 nucleotides matching TRBD1. Germline lookup yields CDR1 SGHDN and CDR2 FVKESK. The CDR3 loop spans 16 amino acids. V shed 3 bases and J 3 bases; nucleotides not matched to a gene: 10. The full variable domain, in which reference TRBV14 and TRBJ1-2 provide the parts outside the CDR3, is EAGVTQFPSHSVIEKGQTVTLRCDPISGHDNLYWYRRVMGKEIKFLLHFVKESKQDESGMPNNRFLAERTGGTYSTLKVQPAELEDSGVYFCASSQETGPEYYGYTFGSGTRLTVV.

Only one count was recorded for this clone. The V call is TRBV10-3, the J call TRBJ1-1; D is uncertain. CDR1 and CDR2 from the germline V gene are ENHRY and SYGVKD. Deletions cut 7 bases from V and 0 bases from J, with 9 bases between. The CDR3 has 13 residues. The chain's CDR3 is CAIKTDLNTEAFF. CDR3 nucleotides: TGTGCCATCAAGACGGACTTGAACACTGAAGCTTTCTTT.

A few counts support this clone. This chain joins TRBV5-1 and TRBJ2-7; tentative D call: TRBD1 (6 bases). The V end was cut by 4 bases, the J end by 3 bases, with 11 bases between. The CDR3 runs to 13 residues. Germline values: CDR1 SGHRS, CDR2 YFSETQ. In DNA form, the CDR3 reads TGCGCCAGCAGCGCTACAGGGAACTACGAGCAGTACTTC. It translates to CASSATGNYEQYF.

CDR3 DNA: TGTGCCAGCAGCTTGGCCCCGGGACATCCGAACACTGAAGCTTTCTTT. It translates to CASSLAPGHPNTEAFF. The rearrangement joins TRBV5-4 to TRBJ1-1; possible D gene TRBD1, 6 bases. Trimming stripped 0 bases from V and 1 base from J, with 13 bases between. Germline CDR1 reads SGHNT; CDR2 reads YYREEE (reference sequence). The CDR3 runs 16 residues.

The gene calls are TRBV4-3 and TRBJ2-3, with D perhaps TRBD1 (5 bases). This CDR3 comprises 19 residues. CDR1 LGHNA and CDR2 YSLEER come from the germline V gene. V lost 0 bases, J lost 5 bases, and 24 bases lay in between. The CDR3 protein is CASSQDRTVWRSQGDTQYF. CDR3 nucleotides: TGCGCCAGCAGCCAAGATCGGACGGTATGGCGGAGCCAGGGAGATACGCAGTATTTT.

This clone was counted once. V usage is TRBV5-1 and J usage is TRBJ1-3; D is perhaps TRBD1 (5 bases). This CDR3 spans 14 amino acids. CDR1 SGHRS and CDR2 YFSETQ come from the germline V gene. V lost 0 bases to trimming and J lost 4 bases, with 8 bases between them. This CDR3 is CASSLGTSGNTIYF. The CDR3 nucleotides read TGCGCCAGCAGCTTGGGGACATCCGGAAACACCATATATTTT.

The CDR3: CASSEDRGKGEQYF. The CDR3 bases are TGTGCCAGCAGCGAAGACAGGGGCAAAGGCGAGCAGTACTTC. V is TRBV7-8 and J is TRBJ2-7, with 8 bases aligning to TRBD1. Germline V lookup: CDR1 SGHVS, CDR2 FQNEAQ. This CDR3 has 14 residues. V was pared by 5 bases and J by 6 bases, with 9 bases of the junction left unmatched.

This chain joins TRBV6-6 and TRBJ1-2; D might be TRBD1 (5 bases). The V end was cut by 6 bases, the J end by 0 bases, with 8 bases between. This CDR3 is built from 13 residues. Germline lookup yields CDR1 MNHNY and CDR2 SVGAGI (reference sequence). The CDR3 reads CASSPGSNYGYTF. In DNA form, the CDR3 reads TGTGCCAGCAGCCCAGGGTCTAACTATGGCTACACCTTC.

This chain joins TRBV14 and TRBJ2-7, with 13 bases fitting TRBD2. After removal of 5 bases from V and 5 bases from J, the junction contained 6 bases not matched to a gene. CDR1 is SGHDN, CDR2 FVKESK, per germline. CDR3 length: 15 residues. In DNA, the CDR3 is TGTGCCAGCAGCATGACTAGCGGGAGGTACAACGAGCAGTACTTC. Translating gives CASSMTSGRYNEQYF.

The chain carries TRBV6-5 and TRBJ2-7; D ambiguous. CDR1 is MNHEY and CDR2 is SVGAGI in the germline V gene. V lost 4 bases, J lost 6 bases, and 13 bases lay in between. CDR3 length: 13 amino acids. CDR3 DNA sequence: TGTGCCAGCAGTTTGGAGTATCCGCGCGAGCAGTACTTC. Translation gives CASSLEYPREQYF.